The 19 T cell receptor beta chains presented below share a single source sample, sequenced in a study of tumor and adjacent non-tumor tissue in lung cancer. TCRbeta libraries were built with three rounds of nested PCR, modified from ARM-PCR. TCRdb recomputed calls from the multiplex PCR reads with MiXCR, one row per CDR3 protein. The sample has approximately 120,000 distinct CDR3 sequences; about 65% are singletons. This sample's RNA came from whole unsorted tissue. This non-tumor lung sample came from over 3 cm beyond the tumor edge. The sequencing sample was made of distant non-tumor lung tissue. These receptors were collected from a man between 60 and 75 years old with non-small cell lung cancer.

As for this clonotype: The junction differs from germline at one of its ends, possibly a read error. The chain couples TRBV5-8 to TRBJ2-4; the D is unclear. The germline gives CDR1 SGHTS, CDR2 YDEGEE. The length of the CDR3 is 14 residues. The CDR3 DNA is TGTGCCAGCAGTCACAAGGTAGCCAAAAACCTTCAGTACTTC. Protein: CASSHKVAKNLQYF.

Remarks on this clonotype: The junction does not match germline at one end; this may be a read error. The chain couples TRBV6-2 or TRBV6-3 to TRBJ1-2; 8 bases map to TRBD1. The V gene's germline CDR1 is MNHEY and CDR2 SVGEGT. The CDR3 runs to 12 residues. The CDR3 protein is CVSRGQVYGYTF. DNA of the CDR3: TGTGTCAGCAGGGGACAGGTCTATGGCTACACATTC.

On this clonotype itself: A much larger clonotype is one base distant, so this may be a read error. The genes are TRBV6-5 and TRBJ2-2; D unresolved. The CDR3 has 14 residues. Germline-derived CDR1 and CDR2 are MNHEY and SVGAGI. Between the trimmed V and J ends, which lost 9 bases and 6 bases, there was a span of 17 bases. The CDR3 here is CARHARSVAGELFF. For the CDR3, the DNA is TGTGCCAGACACGCGAGGAGCGTGGCCGGGGAGCTGTTTTTT.

This clonotype is classed as medium-sized. The chain links TRBV11-2 to TRBJ2-2; no clear D gene. The CDR3 sequence is 14 residues long. Trimming cost V 2 bases and J 7 bases, with 11 bases left between them. The germline V gene has CDR1 SGHAT and CDR2 FQNNGV. The CDR3 bases are TGTGCCAGCAGCTTACAAGGGTCCGGCGGGGAGCTGTTTTTT. It codes for CASSLQGSGGELFF.

The chain uses TRBV12-5 and TRBJ1-5; D is ambiguous. The ends were cut back, 2 bases at V and 7 bases at J, with 9 bases in the middle. Germline V gene sequence: CDR1 LGHNT, CDR2 FRNRAP. CDR3 size: 13 residues. The CDR3 region is CASGLTGLQPQHF. The CDR3 coding sequence is TGTGCTAGTGGTTTGACCGGACTGCAGCCCCAGCATTTT.

This clonotype was seen only a few times. This clone may be a read error of a much larger clone one base away. The rearrangement links TRBV6-1 to TRBJ2-1; 9 bases map to TRBD1. Germline CDR1 is MNHNS and CDR2 is SASEGT. Trimming at V came to 8 bases and at J to 9 bases, leaving 8 bases not matched to a gene. The CDR3 spans 13 residues. The CDR3 protein is CASAIQGAGEQFF. The CDR3 DNA is TGTGCCAGCGCCATACAGGGGGCTGGTGAGCAGTTCTTC.

Only a few counts were recorded for this clonotype. This clone may be a read error of a much larger clone one base away. This likely comes from a read error, as the CDR3 has no conserved phenylalanine or tryptophan at its end. The CDR3 protein is CASSFPGAEAFL. The CDR3 DNA follows: TGTGCCAGCAGTTTCCCGGGGGCTGAAGCTTTCCTT. The rearrangement joins TRBV12-3 or TRBV12-4 to TRBJ1-1; possibly TRBD1 for D (5 bases). The CDR3 loop spans 12 amino acids. The V end was cut by 3 bases, the J end by 6 bases, with 8 bases between.

This clonotype appeared many times. The chain has TRBV7-9 and TRBJ2-7; tentatively, D is TRBD1 (6 bases). The germline V gene encodes CDR1 SEHNR and CDR2 FQNEAQ (reference sequence). This CDR3 has 16 amino acids. The V end lost 4 bases, the J end lost 0 bases, and 16 bases lay between the germline ends. CDR3 in DNA: TGTGCCAGCAGCTCCCCTCGGCAGGGGAGCTCCTACGAGCAGTACTTC. Its protein product is CASSSPRQGSSYEQYF.

J is TRBJ2-1 and V is TRBV20-1; 8 bases are a match to TRBD2. CDR3 size: 14 residues. The germline V gene has CDR1 DFQATT and CDR2 SNEGSKA (reference sequence). With V trimmed by 4 bases and J by 9 bases, 11 bases remained unmatched. CDR3 DNA sequence: TGCAGTGCTAACAGCGGGAGAAGAGGCAGTGAGCAGTTCTTC. Translating gives CSANSGRRGSEQFF.

Turning to this clonotype: A read error may produce the germline difference seen at one junction end. The CDR3 protein is CACRTQGRGGSYEQYF. In DNA form, the CDR3 reads TGTGCCTGCAGAACCCAGGGCCGGGGGGGATCCTACGAGCAGTACTTC. The chain carries TRBV28 and TRBJ2-7; 8 nucleotides agree with TRBD2. The germline V gene encodes CDR1 MDHEN and CDR2 SYDVKM. This CDR3 comprises 16 residues.

This clonotype has only a few counts. Given a much more abundant clone one base away, this may be a read error. The V and J genes are TRBV12-3 or TRBV12-4 and TRBJ1-2; unclear D gene. The CDR3 length is 14 residues. Trimming took 3 bases from V and 6 from J, leaving 14 bases between them. This CDR3 reads CASSFTEGRDGYTF. The CDR3 coding sequence is TGTGCCAGCAGTTTTACAGAGGGCAGAGATGGCTACACCTTC.

With respect to this clonotype: It is likely a read error, because the conserved phenylalanine at the end of the CDR3 is missing. This chain connects TRBV4-1 to TRBJ2-7; no definite D call. The CDR3 runs 16 residues. Germline values: CDR1 MGHRA, CDR2 YSYEKL. For the CDR3, the DNA is TGCGCCAGCAGCCAAGACCCCTCCCCTCCACATTACGGGCAGTACCTC. It is translated as CASSQDPSPPHYGQYL.

This clonotype was seen many times. The chain carries TRBV2 and TRBJ2-3; unclear D gene. The germline V gene has CDR1 SNHLY and CDR2 FYNNEI. The germline V and J ends were trimmed by 7 bases and 2 bases, with 19 bases remaining between them. There are 16 residues in the CDR3. This chain's CDR3 is CASNPATPRHTDTQYF. The CDR3 nucleotides are TGTGCCAGCAATCCCGCTACCCCGCGGCACACAGATACGCAGTATTTT.

This clonotype was counted at least ten times. The rearrangement uses TRBV4-2 and TRBJ2-2; 11 bases map to TRBD2. CDR3 length: 17 amino acids. Germline V gene lookup returns CDR1 LGHNA and CDR2 YNFKEQ. The trim removed 0 bases at V and 6 bases at J, leaving 6 bases unmatched. CDR3 region: CASSQELVTSGAGELFF. CDR3 DNA: TGTGCCAGCAGCCAAGAATTAGTGACTAGCGGGGCCGGGGAGCTGTTTTTT.

This clonotype appeared once. This sequence joins TRBV29-1 and TRBJ2-7; unclear D gene. Germline V lookup: CDR1 SQVTM, CDR2 ANQGSEA. CDR3 length equals 15 residues. Between the trimmed V and J ends, which lost 4 bases and 2 bases, there was a span of 18 bases. The CDR3 nucleotides are TGCAGCGTTGCTTCACATGGGCTAATAGCCTACGAGCAGTACTTC. Protein product: CSVASHGLIAYEQYF.

A note on this clonotype: A read error may produce the germline difference seen at one junction end. The rearrangement uses TRBV10-3 and TRBJ1-6; 9 nucleotides line up with TRBD1. The germline V gene has CDR1 ENHRY and CDR2 SYGVKD. The CDR3 has 14 amino acids. The CDR3 coding sequence is TGTGCCATCGGTGAGGGACAGGGCCTCGATCCCCTCCACTTT. Amino acid sequence: CAIGEGQGLDPLHF.

On this clonotype: This may come from a read error, since a much larger clone is one base off. V is TRBV20-1 and J is TRBJ2-1; TRBD1 matches 8 bases. Germline V CDR1 and CDR2: DFQATT, SNEGSKA (reference sequence). This CDR3 is built from 12 residues. The CDR3 sequence: CSASLSSRGLSF. The CDR3 DNA follows: TGCAGTGCTAGCCTCAGTTCCAGGGGGCTCTCCTTC.

Remarks on this clonotype: One base away lies a much larger clone, so this may be a sequencing read error. This chain uses TRBV20-1 with TRBJ2-7; D gene ambiguous. The CDR3 length is 13 residues. Trimming stripped 6 bases from V and 4 bases from J, with 16 bases between. CDR1 is DFQATT and CDR2 is SNEGSKA in the germline V gene (reference sequence). CDR3 residues: CSAHHVGRYEQYF. DNA of the CDR3: TGCAGTGCCCATCACGTTGGGCGATACGAGCAGTACTTC.

This clonotype is a singleton in its sample. Being one base from a much bigger clone, this may be a read error. The CDR3 DNA is TGTGCCAGCAGGGCGTCGGGAGGGTTGGGGGCCAACATCCTGACTTTC. This sequence encodes CASRASGGLGANILTF. V is TRBV12-3 or TRBV12-4 and J is TRBJ2-6; 8 bases fit TRBD2. The CDR3 is 16 amino acids.